This TCR beta chain stems from a study of shared clonotypes between healthy human individuals. V was pared by 10 bases and J by 4 bases, with 17 bases between. The CDR3 extends over 13 amino acids. CDR1 SEHNR and CDR2 FQNEAQ come from the germline V gene (reference sequence). Positive CCR7 selection of CD45RO-negative cells yielded the naive CD8 cells, and terminally differentiated effector memory CD45RA+ cells were excluded. This clone was seen only once. The antigen is undetermined. The repertoire was sequenced with immunoSEQ multiplex PCR; TCRdb's copy has only in-frame clones and lacks some. This table holds hundreds of thousands of clones, about 92% found once. Study observations and caveats: Few donors limited the genetic and exposure-history diversity represented. What rarefaction showed was incomplete sorted-subset sequencing despite large depth. About 5% of naive CD4 clonotypes were shared across a few donors. Sharing of clonotypes among donors was expected to vary with sequencing depth.

The sample consisted of naive CD8+ T cells sorted from blood. The clonotype was recovered from a man aged 30 to 39 in good health. This chain links TRBV7-9 with TRBJ2-7; D is unresolved. The CDR3 sequence is CATRSDARYEQYF. CDR3 nucleotide sequence: TGTGCCACCCGCAGCGATGCACGTTACGAGCAGTACTTC.